This paragraph covers one T cell receptor (beta chain) sequence. Libraries were prepared by immunoSEQ multiplex PCR; TCRdb keeps only in-frame clonotypes and omits some of them. Of roughly 660,000 clones listed, about nine tenths were seen once; the top ten hold 30% to 35%. These data are taken from a study of shared clonotypes between healthy human individuals. Germline assignment: CDR1 MDHEN and CDR2 SYDVKM. CDR3 length: 16 amino acids. Germline trimming cut 4 bases from V and 6 bases from J; bases unmatched to any gene: 13. This chain joins TRBV28 and TRBJ2-7; TRBD2 agrees at 9 bases. This TCR derives from a man aged 18-30 years in good health. Some clones in this sample may be carry-over from other donors' samples. The sequencing sample was made of memory CD8+ T cells from PBMCs. Subset specified: CD45RO+ cells pooled with CCR7-negative TemRA cells. The CDR3 here is CASSWPHRREGREQYF. CDR3 coding DNA: TGTGCCAGCAGTTGGCCCCATAGGCGGGAGGGCCGCGAGCAGTACTTC. The full variable domain, with the rest looked up from reference TRBV28 and TRBJ2-7, is DVKVTQSSRYLVKRTGEKVFLECVQDMDHENMFWYRQDPGLGLRLIYFSYDVKMKEKGDIPEGYSVSREKKERFSLILESASTNQTSMYLCASSWPHRREGREQYFGPGTRLTVT.